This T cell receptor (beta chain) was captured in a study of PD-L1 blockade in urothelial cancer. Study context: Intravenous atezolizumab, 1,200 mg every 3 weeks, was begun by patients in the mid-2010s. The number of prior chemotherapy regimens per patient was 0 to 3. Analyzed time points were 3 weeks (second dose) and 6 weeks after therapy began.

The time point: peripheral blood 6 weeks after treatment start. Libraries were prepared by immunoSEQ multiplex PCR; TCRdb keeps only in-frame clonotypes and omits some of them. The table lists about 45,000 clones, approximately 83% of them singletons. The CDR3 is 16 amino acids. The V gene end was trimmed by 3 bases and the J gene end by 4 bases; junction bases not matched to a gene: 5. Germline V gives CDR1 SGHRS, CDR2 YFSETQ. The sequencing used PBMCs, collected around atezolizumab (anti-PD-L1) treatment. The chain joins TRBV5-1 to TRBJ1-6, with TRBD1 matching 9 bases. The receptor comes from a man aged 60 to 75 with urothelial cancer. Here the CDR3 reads CASSSTGTGYNSPLHF. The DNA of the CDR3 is TGCGCCAGCAGCTCCACCGGGACAGGGTATAATTCACCCCTCCACTTT.